Listed below are T cell receptor beta chains from one sample, sequenced in a study of blood T cell repertoires in COVID-19. TCRdb's copy holds only in-frame clones and misses some; the assay was immunoSEQ multiplex PCR. This table has about 1,700 clones, roughly 69% appearing once. Sequences were obtained from peripheral blood. Every receptor here comes from a man aged 65-85 years with active COVID-19. Both conserved end residues are part of each CDR3. The D gene is left open where the match is weak. Clone size is shown for a subset of rows, as once, few, many or a class of expanded clone.

TRBV7-3,-,-,13,TRBJ2-2,TGTGCCAGCACCCCGGGGGTGACCGGGGAGCTGTTTTTT,CASTPGVTGELFF
TRBV7-6,-,-,14,TRBJ2-3,TGTGCCAGCAGCTTCGTACAGGACACAGATACGCAGTATTTT,CASSFVQDTDTQYF
TRBV3-1/TRBV3-2,-,-,14,TRBJ2-3,TGTGCCAGCCGAAGGGAGGGGGGCACAGATACGCAGTATTTT,CASRREGGTDTQYF
TRBV4-3,TRBD2,-,18,TRBJ2-1,TGCGCCAGCAGCCAGGACTGGATGACTAGCGGGAGTCGCAATGAGCAGTTCTTC,CASSQDWMTSGSRNEQFF
TRBV19,-,few,12,TRBJ1-1,TGTGCCAGTATGTCAGGGTACACTGAAGCTTTCTTT,CASMSGYTEAFF
TRBV4-1,TRBD1,-,15,TRBJ2-4,TGCGCCAGCGACCGCGGGACAGGGTTTGGAAACATTCAGTACTTC,CASDRGTGFGNIQYF
TRBV6-6,-,-,15,TRBJ1-4,TGTGCCAGCAGTCCACAGGGTGCAACTAATGAAAAACTGTTTTTT,CASSPQGATNEKLFF
TRBV5-1,TRBD2,-,15,TRBJ2-5,TGCGCCAGCAGCTTGGGAGGGGCGGGGGAAGAGACCCAGTACTTC,CASSLGGAGEETQYF
TRBV4-2,TRBD1,-,14,TRBJ1-4,TGTGCCAGCAGCCCCGGGACAGGGAATGAAAAACTGTTTTTT,CASSPGTGNEKLFF
TRBV2,-,-,10,TRBJ2-5,TGTGCCAGCGGAGGGAACGCCCAGTACTTC,CASGGNAQYF
TRBV7-2,TRBD2,-,18,TRBJ2-3,TGTGCCAGCAGCTTAGGACTGCCTAGCGGGTTTCGCACAGATACGCAGTATTTT,CASSLGLPSGFRTDTQYF
TRBV7-8,TRBD1,-,15,TRBJ1-2,TGTGCCAGCAGCACAAGGACAGGGGCTGGCTATGGCTACACCTTC,CASSTRTGAGYGYTF
TRBV9,TRBD1,medium-sized,14,TRBJ1-1,TGTGCCAGCAGCGTGACAGGGTATGGCACTGAAGCTTTCTTT,CASSVTGYGTEAFF
TRBV7-2,TRBD2,-,15,TRBJ2-1,TGTGCCAGCAGTTTTGGGGGGGGTACTAACAATGAGCAGTTCTTC,CASSFGGGTNNEQFF
TRBV6-5,TRBD1,few,13,TRBJ2-2,TGTGCCAGGGGGACAGGGAACACCGGGGAGCTGTTTTTT,CARGTGNTGELFF
TRBV10-3,-,-,14,TRBJ2-3,TGTGCCATCAGTGAGTCCCCCCGGGAGGATACGCAGTATTTT,CAISESPREDTQYF
TRBV12-3/TRBV12-4,TRBD1,medium-sized,13,TRBJ1-1,TGTGCCAGCAGCCAGGGGGCTTTCACTGAAGCTTTCTTT,CASSQGAFTEAFF
TRBV7-8,-,-,14,TRBJ1-1,TGTGCCAGCAGCCCACAGGCTCTGAACACTGAAGCTTTCTTT,CASSPQALNTEAFF
TRBV29-1,-,-,11,TRBJ1-2,TGCAGCGTTGTGGGGACAAATGGCTACACCTTC,CSVVGTNGYTF
TRBV29-1,-,-,13,TRBJ1-2,TGCAGCGTTCGGGTAGGACAAAACTATGGCTACACCTTC,CSVRVGQNYGYTF
TRBV4-3,-,-,17,TRBJ2-1,TGCGCCAGCAGCCAAGAGACAGTCTCAAGAACTTACAATGAGCAGTTCTTC,CASSQETVSRTYNEQFF
TRBV27,TRBD2,-,16,TRBJ2-7,TGTGCCAGCAGTTTACCCCCCGGGACTATCTCCTACGAGCAGTACTTC,CASSLPPGTISYEQYF
TRBV9,-,-,14,TRBJ1-5,TGTGCCAGCAGCGTAGGGAGGGGCAATCAGCCCCAGCATTTT,CASSVGRGNQPQHF
TRBV18,-,-,12,TRBJ2-1,TGTGCCAGCTCACCGTGGAGGGATGAGCAGTTCTTC,CASSPWRDEQFF
TRBV19,TRBD1,-,14,TRBJ2-3,TGTGCCAGTAGTCCGGGACAGTTGGGGAATACGCAGTATTTT,CASSPGQLGNTQYF
TRBV30,-,-,13,TRBJ2-5,TGTGCCTGGAGTGTTTCGGAGGCGAAGACCCAGTACTTC,CAWSVSEAKTQYF
TRBV7-8,TRBD2,-,15,TRBJ2-1,TGTGCCTTAGCCTCCCCTAGCGGGAGGGAAAATGAGCAGTTCTTC,CALASPSGRENEQFF
TRBV18,-,-,15,TRBJ2-1,TGTGCCAGCTCGCAGTCCCAACCCTCCTACAATGAGCAGTTCTTC,CASSQSQPSYNEQFF
TRBV2,-,-,15,TRBJ1-3,TGTGCCAGCTCCCCCGACAGGCCCTCCGGAAACACCATATATTTT,CASSPDRPSGNTIYF
TRBV10-3,-,-,15,TRBJ2-3,TGTGCCATCAGTGAGGCTAGCGCCGGCACAGATACGCAGTATTTT,CAISEASAGTDTQYF